This TCR beta chain comes out of a study of cytomegalovirus exposure and HLA in healthy donors. Primers for the PCR totalled 60 Vbeta and 13 Jbeta. Clones were sequenced by immunoSEQ multiplex PCR, and TCRdb holds only the in-frame ones, with some missing. This table has 200,000 or so clones, over 65% appearing once. The CDR3 runs 15 residues. The trim removed 1 base at V and 6 bases at J, leaving 7 bases unmatched. Looked up from germline, CDR1 is SGHDT and CDR2 is YYEEEE. This chain joins TRBV5-6 and TRBJ2-1; 7 positions agree with TRBD2. The TCR was taken from a boy aged 2 to 10 in good health and CMV-seronegative. Sequencing was performed on PBMCs. CDR3 residues: CASSLPQRGFNEQFF. DNA of the CDR3: TGTGCCAGCAGCTTGCCGCAGCGGGGATTCAATGAGCAGTTCTTC.